Listed below are T cell receptor beta chains from one sample, sequenced in a study of molecular identifiers for immune sequencing clone quantification. One entry per CDR3 protein results from TCRdb running MiXCR on the PCR reads. The sample carries some 320,000 distinct CDR3 sequences, 20% to 25% recorded once. Sequenced material: naive CD8+ T cells from blood, with Jurkat cell RNA spiked in. The receptors here all came from a human donor in good health. Some libraries in this study had Jurkat cell RNA spiked in. Each CDR3 is given with its conserved first and last residue. The D gene is left open where the match is weak. Size is stated for part of the rows, as once, few or many counts, or as a class when the clone is expanded.

J gene,V gene,CDR3 length,clone size,D gene,CDR3 protein,CDR3 DNA
TRBJ2-3,TRBV7-2,16,many,TRBD2,CASSFTSGSGADTQYF,TGTGCCAGCAGCTTCACTAGCGGGAGTGGGGCAGATACGCAGTATTTT
TRBJ2-7,TRBV6-5,15,many,TRBD1,CASRYTGQGIYEQYF,TGTGCCAGCAGATATACCGGACAGGGAATCTACGAGCAGTACTTC
TRBJ2-3,TRBV7-8,18,many,.,CASGGGLAGATWGDTQYF,TGTGCCAGCGGGGGAGGTTTGGCGGGGGCCACCTGGGGGGATACGCAGTATTTT
TRBJ1-4,TRBV3-1,15,few,.,CASSPRESSGEKLFF,TGTGCCAGCAGCCCCAGGGAGTCCAGCGGGGAAAAACTGTTTTTT
TRBJ2-3,TRBV30,15,many,.,CAWSVSRTYTDTQYF,TGTGCCTGGAGTGTAAGTAGGACCTACACAGATACGCAGTATTTT
TRBJ2-2,TRBV2,14,many,.,CASRPGSITGELFF,TGTGCCAGCAGACCCGGGTCGATTACCGGGGAGCTGTTTTTT
TRBJ1-1,TRBV27,14,many,.,CASSLLSGETEAFF,TGTGCCAGCAGTTTGCTGTCAGGGGAGACTGAAGCTTTCTTT
TRBJ2-7,TRBV29-1,16,few,TRBD1,CSVQGTGGGIVYEQYF,TGCAGCGTTCAGGGGACAGGGGGCGGAATAGTCTACGAGCAGTACTTC
TRBJ2-2,TRBV7-6,15,.,TRBD2,CASSSSGAGTGELFF,TGTGCCAGCAGCTCCAGCGGGGCGGGGACCGGGGAGCTGTTTTTT
TRBJ2-7,TRBV20-1,12,few,TRBD1,CSARQGRYEQYF,TGCAGTGCACGACAGGGGAGGTACGAGCAGTACTTC
TRBJ2-7,TRBV29-1,13,many,TRBD1,CSVVRQGANEQYF,TGCAGCGTTGTTCGACAGGGGGCGAATGAGCAGTACTTC
TRBJ2-1,TRBV24-1,16,many,TRBD2,CATSEQTGLGQNEQFF,TGTGCCACCAGTGAACAAACGGGACTAGGCCAGAATGAGCAGTTCTTC
TRBJ2-7,TRBV20-1,14,.,.,CSAPGLDKAYEQYF,TGCAGTGCCCCAGGGTTAGACAAAGCCTACGAGCAGTACTTC
TRBJ2-1,TRBV20-1,14,many,TRBD2,CSAVLLADYNEQFF,TGCAGTGCTGTACTACTAGCGGACTACAATGAGCAGTTCTTC
TRBJ2-7,TRBV15,14,many,TRBD1,CATSNGPGGNEQYF,TGTGCCACCAGCAACGGGCCAGGGGGCAACGAGCAGTACTTC
TRBJ1-6,TRBV5-3,14,.,TRBD1,CASSMDRGSSPLHF,TGTGCCAGCAGCATGGACAGGGGGAGTTCACCCCTCCACTTT
TRBJ1-5,TRBV19,13,many,.,CASSPGTNQPQHF,TGTGCCAGTAGTCCCGGCACTAATCAGCCCCAGCATTTT
TRBJ1-1,TRBV28,18,.,.,CASSLGGDPRGRRTEAFF,TGTGCCAGCAGTTTAGGCGGGGATCCTCGGGGACGGCGCACTGAAGCTTTCTTT
TRBJ2-1,TRBV19,12,.,.,CATRAGLIEQFF,TGTGCCACCAGGGCAGGGCTAATTGAGCAGTTCTTC
TRBJ2-3,TRBV4-3,17,many,.,CASSQEVQRARPDTQYF,TGCGCCAGCAGCCAAGAAGTCCAGCGGGCCCGCCCAGATACGCAGTATTTT
TRBJ2-3,TRBV27,17,many,.,CASSLSGPGLVSDTQYF,TGTGCCAGCAGTTTATCCGGTCCAGGGTTGGTGTCAGATACGCAGTATTTT
TRBJ2-7,TRBV5-1,14,many,.,CASSFQGSAYEQYF,TGCGCCAGCAGCTTTCAGGGGTCTGCCTACGAGCAGTACTTC
TRBJ2-3,TRBV7-3,15,many,.,CASSHGTSSTDTQYF,TGTGCCAGCAGCCATGGGACCAGTAGCACAGATACGCAGTATTTT
TRBJ1-1,TRBV10-3,13,many,TRBD1,CAIRATGDTEAFF,TGTGCCATCAGAGCGACAGGGGACACTGAAGCTTTCTTT
TRBJ2-7,TRBV20-1,13,many,.,CSARAGFSYEQYF,TGCAGTGCTAGAGCAGGGTTTTCCTACGAGCAGTACTTC
TRBJ2-7,TRBV6-1,10,many,.,CASVRDEQYF,TGTGCCAGCGTGAGGGACGAGCAGTACTTC
TRBJ2-1,TRBV30,11,.,.,CTWSSTNEQFF,TGTACCTGGAGTTCGACAAATGAGCAGTTCTTC
TRBJ2-5,TRBV5-4,14,many,.,CASSSASSVETQYF,TGTGCCAGCAGCTCGGCTAGTTCCGTAGAGACCCAGTACTTC
TRBJ2-2,TRBV27,15,many,.,CASSWGRGATGELFF,TGTGCCAGCAGTTGGGGGCGGGGAGCGACCGGGGAGCTGTTTTTT
TRBJ1-5,TRBV7-6,15,many,.,CASSLLSGASEPQHF,TGTGCCAGCAGCTTACTTAGCGGAGCCTCGGAACCCCAGCATTTT
TRBJ1-2,TRBV15,12,many,.,CATTLREASYTF,TGTGCCACCACCCTACGAGAGGCATCCTACACCTTC
TRBJ2-7,TRBV27,17,.,TRBD2,CASSLVASGSMIGEQYF,TGTGCCAGCAGTTTAGTTGCTAGCGGGAGCATGATTGGCGAGCAGTACTTC
TRBJ2-7,TRBV29-1,14,many,TRBD2,CSAAGVGGSYEQYF,TGCAGCGCTGCGGGGGTGGGCGGCTCCTACGAGCAGTACTTC
TRBJ2-2,TRBV24-1,13,many,.,CATGTKFTGELFF,TGTGCCACCGGGACAAAATTTACCGGGGAGCTGTTTTTT
TRBJ1-6,TRBV4-3,16,many,.,CASSQEGRRHNSPLHF,TGCGCCAGCAGCCAAGAAGGCCGCAGGCATAATTCACCCCTCCACTTT
TRBJ2-7,TRBV9,13,many,TRBD1,CASSPKGAGEQYF,TGTGCCAGCAGCCCGAAGGGGGCTGGAGAGCAGTACTTC
TRBJ2-3,TRBV5-1,12,many,.,CASSSNTDTQYF,TGCGCCAGCAGCTCCAACACAGATACGCAGTATTTT
TRBJ2-3,TRBV28,15,many,.,CASSLEGGDTDTQYF,TGTGCCAGCAGTTTGGAAGGAGGAGATACAGATACGCAGTATTTT
TRBJ2-7,TRBV27,14,many,.,CASSATGLYYEQYF,TGTGCCAGCAGTGCAACGGGACTGTACTACGAGCAGTACTTC
TRBJ2-7,TRBV4-1,13,.,.,CASSQGAPYEQYF,TGCGCCAGCAGCCAAGGGGCACCTTACGAGCAGTACTTC
TRBJ1-2,TRBV29-1,12,many,.,CSVDRILDGYTF,TGCAGCGTTGATAGGATTCTGGATGGCTACACCTTC
TRBJ1-1,TRBV9,16,many,TRBD1,CASSVNPGTGNTEAFF,TGTGCCAGCAGCGTCAACCCTGGGACAGGGAACACTGAAGCTTTCTTT
TRBJ1-5,TRBV10-3,15,many,.,CAISESATLNQPQHF,TGTGCCATCAGTGAGTCGGCGACGCTCAATCAGCCCCAGCATTTT
TRBJ2-2,TRBV7-9,14,many,.,CARLGGADTGELFF,TGTGCCAGACTCGGGGGAGCGGACACCGGGGAGCTGTTTTTT
TRBJ2-7,TRBV11-2,16,few,.,CASSSPGRMSSYEQYF,TGTGCCAGCAGCTCCCCGGGGCGGATGAGCTCCTACGAGCAGTACTTC
TRBJ1-5,TRBV19,14,many,.,CASSIAELYQPQHF,TGTGCCAGTAGTATAGCGGAGTTATACCAGCCCCAGCATTTT
TRBJ2-5,TRBV14,14,many,.,CASRGWQDQETQYF,TGTGCCAGTAGAGGTTGGCAGGACCAAGAGACCCAGTACTTC
TRBJ1-5,TRBV19,15,many,TRBD1,CASSIGTGENQPQHF,TGTGCCAGTAGTATCGGGACAGGCGAAAATCAGCCCCAGCATTTT
TRBJ2-3,TRBV12-3/TRBV12-4,12,many,.,CASSLALDTQYF,TGTGCCAGCAGCTTAGCCCTAGATACGCAGTATTTT
TRBJ2-7,TRBV20-1,15,few,TRBD2,CSATPTSGRVYEQYF,TGCAGTGCTACTCCGACTAGCGGGAGGGTTTACGAGCAGTACTTC
TRBJ2-3,TRBV13,16,many,TRBD1,CASSPRDRGSTDTQYF,TGTGCCAGCAGCCCTCGAGACAGGGGTTCCACAGATACGCAGTATTTT
TRBJ2-5,TRBV11-2,14,many,.,CASSIHREQETQYF,TGTGCCAGCAGCATCCACAGGGAACAAGAGACCCAGTACTTC
TRBJ2-1,TRBV7-9,16,.,.,CASSLKSSGLYNEQFF,TGTGCCAGCAGCTTAAAATCCAGCGGACTATACAATGAGCAGTTCTTC
TRBJ2-1,TRBV11-2,15,few,.,CASSLEQGNYNEQFF,TGTGCCAGCAGCTTAGAACAGGGAAACTACAATGAGCAGTTCTTC